This is a list of T cell receptor beta chains from one sample in a study of somatic mutations in cytotoxic T cells in rheumatoid arthritis. Profiling relied on immunoSEQ multiplex PCR, and the TCRdb table lists in-frame clones only, not all of them. The table records more than 20,000 clones, about four fifths of them present only once. Specimen: CD8+ T cells sorted from blood. The receptors here all came from a man aged 45-65 years in good health. CDR3s include the opening cysteine and the closing phenylalanine or tryptophan. The order of the fields is CDR3 length, D gene, V gene, clone size, J gene, CDR3 DNA, CDR3 protein. D genes are given only for firm matches. Size values are once, few and many counts, or a class for expanded clones, and some rows have none.

>15|NA|TRBV9|NA|TRBJ1-5
TGTGCCAGCAGCGCAGGATCCGGGAGCAATCAGCCCCAGCATTTT
CASSAGSGSNQPQHF
>15|NA|TRBV4-2|NA|TRBJ2-1
TGTGCCAGCAGCCAAGAGGAGTCAGCCCACAATGAGCAGTTCTTC
CASSQEESAHNEQFF
>18|NA|TRBV9|NA|TRBJ1-2
TGTGCCAGCAGCGTAGTGACCCCAGAACAGGAAGGCGGCTATGGCTACACCTTC
CASSVVTPEQEGGYGYTF
>12|NA|TRBV30|NA|TRBJ1-5
TGTGCCTGGGACTACGAACATCAGCCCCAGCATTTT
CAWDYEHQPQHF
>12|TRBD2|TRBV7-6|NA|TRBJ2-7
TGTGCCAGCAGCTTAGGCGGGGGCGAGCAGTACTTC
CASSLGGGEQYF
>12|TRBD2|TRBV29-1|NA|TRBJ2-1
TGCAGCGTTGGCGGGGGGTTTAATGAGCAGTTCTTC
CSVGGGFNEQFF
>17|NA|TRBV6-8|NA|TRBJ1-1
TGTGCCAGCAGTTACTTCCCACACAGGGCGGAGAACACTGAAGCTTTCTTT
CASSYFPHRAENTEAFF
>16|NA|TRBV7-2|NA|TRBJ1-3
TGTGCCAGCAGCTTCGACAGGTCCTTCTCTGGAAACACCATATATTTT
CASSFDRSFSGNTIYF
>16|NA|TRBV6-5|NA|TRBJ2-3
TGTGCCAGCAGTTACCTCCCTAGCTTAATAAGAGATACGCAGTATTTT
CASSYLPSLIRDTQYF
>15|NA|TRBV5-1|NA|TRBJ2-2
TGCGCCAGCAGCTTGGTCTCAGGGTCGTCCGGGGAGCTGTTTTTT
CASSLVSGSSGELFF
>15|NA|TRBV9|NA|TRBJ1-3
TGTGCCAGCAGCGCCTTACCGGGACTTGGAAACACCATATATTTT
CASSALPGLGNTIYF
>14|NA|TRBV6-5|NA|TRBJ1-2
TGTGCCAGCAGTTTTTCCGAAGGGGTGCGCGGCTACACCTTC
CASSFSEGVRGYTF
>15|TRBD1|TRBV29-1|NA|TRBJ1-3
TGCAGCGTGGTCCCGGGACAGGGGCCTGGAAACACCATATATTTT
CSVVPGQGPGNTIYF
>14|TRBD2|TRBV11-3|NA|TRBJ2-7
TGTGCCAGCAGCTTATCTAGCGGGAGCTACGAGCAGTACTTC
CASSLSSGSYEQYF
>15|TRBD2|TRBV10-3|NA|TRBJ2-1
TGTGCCATCAGGACGGGACTAGCGGGATACAATGAGCAGTTCTTC
CAIRTGLAGYNEQFF
>15|TRBD2|TRBV27|NA|TRBJ2-1
TGTGCCAGCAGTTTAAGGACTAGCGGGAACAATGAGCAGTTCTTC
CASSLRTSGNNEQFF
>15|NA|TRBV13|NA|TRBJ2-3
TGTGCCAGCAGCCCCGAGGGGGTTAGCACAGATACGCAGTATTTT
CASSPEGVSTDTQYF
>17|NA|TRBV25-1|NA|TRBJ2-7
TGTGCCAGCAGTGATCGATCTCCTACCGGGACTTACTACGAGCAGTACTTC
CASSDRSPTGTYYEQYF
>14|TRBD1|TRBV6-6|NA|TRBJ2-3
TGTGCCAGCGGGACGGGACAGGGCACAGATACGCAGTATTTT
CASGTGQGTDTQYF
>14|NA|TRBV5-6|NA|TRBJ1-6
TGTGCCAGCAGCTTCCAGGGGATGGGTTCACCCCTCCACTTT
CASSFQGMGSPLHF
>17|NA|TRBV25-1|NA|TRBJ2-4
TGTGCCAGCAGTGATAGAGGCAGGCCAGGGGCCAAAAACATTCAGTACTTC
CASSDRGRPGAKNIQYF
>12|NA|TRBV7-9|few|TRBJ2-1
TGTGCCAGCAGCTTGGAATGGGACGAGCAGTTCTTC
CASSLEWDEQFF
>15|NA|TRBV9|NA|TRBJ2-2
TGTGCCAGCAGCGCCGAGTGGCTAGCCTCCGGGGAGCTGTTTTTT
CASSAEWLASGELFF
>10|NA|TRBV2|NA|TRBJ1-2
TGTGCCAGCACGGGCAGGGTGGGCACCTTC
CASTGRVGTF
>15|TRBD2|TRBV27|NA|TRBJ2-7
TGTGCCAGCAAAGAGGGACTAGCGGACTCCTACGAGCAGTACTTC
CASKEGLADSYEQYF
>14|NA|TRBV7-9|once|TRBJ1-1
TGTGCCAGCAGCTTACTACAGAGGGGCACTGAAGCTTTCTTT
CASSLLQRGTEAFF
>12|NA|TRBV19|NA|TRBJ2-7
TGTGCCAGTAGTATGCAAGGGAGAGAGCAGTACTTC
CASSMQGREQYF
>17|NA|TRBV11-2|NA|TRBJ2-7
TGTGCCAGCAGCTTAGATGCCCCTGGTGTGGACCGCTACGAGCAGTACTTC
CASSLDAPGVDRYEQYF
>18|TRBD2|TRBV9|once|TRBJ2-1
TGTGCCAGCAGCGTAGCTCAACTAGCGGGAGTAGGGGGCAATGAGCAGTTCTTC
CASSVAQLAGVGGNEQFF
>15|NA|TRBV11-3|NA|TRBJ2-5
TGTGCCAGCAGCTTAACACAGGGATTGTTGGAGACCCAGTACTTC
CASSLTQGLLETQYF
>16|TRBD2|TRBV7-9|NA|TRBJ2-1
TGTGCCAGCAGCTCCGGCGGGAGAGGGGTCTACAATGAGCAGTTCTTC
CASSSGGRGVYNEQFF
>15|TRBD1|TRBV10-3|NA|TRBJ2-7
TGTGCCATCAGACCGACAGGGGCCAACTCCTACGAGCAGTACTTC
CAIRPTGANSYEQYF
>16|TRBD2|TRBV10-3|few|TRBJ2-1
TGTGCCATCAGTGAGTCTATCTGGACTAGGTCCTATGAGCAGTTCTTC
CAISESIWTRSYEQFF
>14|TRBD1|TRBV6-5|NA|TRBJ1-1
TGTGCCAGCTCGTACAGGGGAATGAACACTGAAGCTTTCTTT
CASSYRGMNTEAFF
>16|TRBD2|TRBV10-1|NA|TRBJ2-2
TGCGCCAGCAGCCCCCCGGGACTAGCGGGAACCGGGGAGCTGTTTTTT
CASSPPGLAGTGELFF
>11|NA|TRBV29-1|NA|TRBJ1-3
TGCAGCGTTGGACAGGGAAACACCATATATTTT
CSVGQGNTIYF
>12|NA|TRBV27|once|TRBJ2-5
TGTGCCAGCAGGACTGGGGAAGAGACCCAGTACTTC
CASRTGEETQYF
>15|TRBD1|TRBV2|NA|TRBJ2-1
TGTGCCAGCAGAATACAGGGGGGACCTGGCAATGAGCAGTTCTTC
CASRIQGGPGNEQFF
>12|NA|TRBV6-6|few|TRBJ2-7
TGTGCCAGCAATGACAGGCCCTACGAGCAGTACTTC
CASNDRPYEQYF
>16|NA|TRBV7-9|NA|TRBJ1-4
TGTGCCAGCAGCTTCCGTAGGGAGGGGGAGGATGAAAAACTGTTTTTT
CASSFRREGEDEKLFF
>16|TRBD2|TRBV7-9|NA|TRBJ2-5
TGTGCCAGCAGCTTTCCGGGACTAGCGGGAGGAGAGACCCAGTACTTC
CASSFPGLAGGETQYF
>14|NA|TRBV7-8|NA|TRBJ2-7
TGTGCCAGCAGCTTACCCGGACAGACCTACGAGCAGTACTTC
CASSLPGQTYEQYF
>14|NA|TRBV7-9|NA|TRBJ2-5
TGTGCCAGCAGAGCAAGGACAGACCAAGAGACCCAGTACTTC
CASRARTDQETQYF
>15|NA|TRBV6-5|NA|TRBJ1-1
TGTGCCAGCACCCAAAGCGGGTTATCAAACACTGAAGCTTTCTTT
CASTQSGLSNTEAFF
>14|NA|TRBV6-1|NA|TRBJ1-5
TGTGCCAGCAGTGTGGGGGGAAGCAATCAGCCCCAGCATTTT
CASSVGGSNQPQHF
>16|NA|TRBV5-6|NA|TRBJ2-3
TGTGCCAGCAGCTTGTCGCGGCAGTTTCTCACAGATACGCAGTATTTT
CASSLSRQFLTDTQYF
>13|NA|TRBV6-6|NA|TRBJ2-7
TGTGCCAGCAGTTACCAGGGAAATTACGAGCAGTACTTC
CASSYQGNYEQYF
>15|NA|TRBV5-5|once|TRBJ1-1
TGTGCCAGCAGCTTGGTGTCCAGATTGAACACTGAAGCTTTCTTT
CASSLVSRLNTEAFF
>15|TRBD1|TRBV10-3|NA|TRBJ2-7
TGTGCCATCAGGAACGACAGGGGGCTCTCGTACGAGCAGTACTTC
CAIRNDRGLSYEQYF
>13|NA|TRBV27|few|TRBJ1-5
TGTGCCAGCACACAGGGAATTAATCAGCCCCAGCATTTT
CASTQGINQPQHF
>16|TRBD1|TRBV14|NA|TRBJ2-7
TGTGCCAGCAGCGGATACGGGACAGAGGTTTTCTACGAGCAGTACTTC
CASSGYGTEVFYEQYF
>14|NA|TRBV27|NA|TRBJ2-7
TGTGCCAGCAGTTCACGGGATACCCCCTACGAGCAGTACTTC
CASSSRDTPYEQYF
>14|NA|TRBV2|NA|TRBJ2-3
TGTGCCAGCCCCGGCAGGTGGAGTACAGATACGCAGTATTTT
CASPGRWSTDTQYF
>14|TRBD1|TRBV6-6|NA|TRBJ1-1
TGTGCCAGCAGTCCCCCGCCAGGGGGCACTGAAGCTTTCTTT
CASSPPPGGTEAFF
>15|TRBD1|TRBV2|NA|TRBJ1-1
TGTGCCAGCAGTGCAGGGACAGACATGAACACTGAAGCTTTCTTT
CASSAGTDMNTEAFF
>13|NA|TRBV2|NA|TRBJ2-7
TGTGCCAGCAGGGGGTCGTTCTCCTACGAGCAGTACTTC
CASRGSFSYEQYF
>13|NA|TRBV28|once|TRBJ2-3
TGTGCCAGCAGTTTAATGGAGGGGGCAGACCTGCATTTT
CASSLMEGADLHF
>14|NA|TRBV5-4|NA|TRBJ1-2
TGTGCCAGCAGCCCTGGTCAGGGTGACTATGGCTACACCTTC
CASSPGQGDYGYTF
>14|TRBD1|TRBV5-4|NA|TRBJ2-7
TGTGCCACCAAACGACAGGGTGAGGCCTACGAGCAGTACTTC
CATKRQGEAYEQYF
>14|TRBD2|TRBV5-4|NA|TRBJ2-2
TGTGCCACCGGTCCTAGCGGAGACACCGGGGAGCTGTTTTTT
CATGPSGDTGELFF